Presented here are 28 T cell receptor beta chains from one specimen sequenced in a study of cytomegalovirus exposure and HLA in healthy donors. Primers for the PCR totalled 60 Vbeta and 13 Jbeta. Clones were sequenced by immunoSEQ multiplex PCR, and TCRdb holds only the in-frame ones, with some missing. Of about 97,000 clones in the sample, roughly 71% were seen once. Sequenced material: PBMCs. The receptors were gathered from a middle-aged man in good health and CMV-seronegative.

The chain employs TRBV7-9 and TRBJ1-4, with 11 bases lining up with TRBD1. V was clipped by 4 bases and J by 7 bases; unmatched bases: 2. This CDR3 is built from 14 residues. Germline assignment: CDR1 SEHNR and CDR2 FQNEAQ (reference sequence). This CDR3 reads CASSWDRGAEKLFF. The CDR3 DNA sequence: TGTGCCAGCAGCTGGGACAGGGGGGCTGAAAAACTGTTTTTT.

This clone was detected a few times. Other nucleotide sequences from this sample produce the same CDR3. The V gene is TRBV5-1, the J gene TRBJ2-5; the D is unclear. This CDR3 region has 13 residues. CDR1 SGHRS and CDR2 YFSETQ come from the germline V gene. V lost 1 base and J 2 bases, leaving 6 bases between the germline ends. The CDR3 sequence is CASSLSGQETQYF. The CDR3 DNA sequence: TGCGCCAGCAGCTTGTCAGGACAAGAGACCCAGTACTTC.

The chain has TRBV4-2 and TRBJ2-3; 12 bases match TRBD1. The CDR3 runs 21 residues. From germline, CDR1 is LGHNA and CDR2 YNFKEQ. The V segment lost 2 bases and the J segment 3 bases; nucleotides outside the gene matches: 18. The CDR3 DNA reads TGTGCCAGCAGCCAATCTCCGGGACAGGGGGCTAGCGGAGCTCGAACAGATACGCAGTATTTT. Translating it yields CASSQSPGQGASGARTDTQYF.

This clone was seen a few times. The J gene is TRBJ2-5, the V gene TRBV2; tentatively, D is TRBD2 (5 bases). V lost 6 bases to trimming and J lost 2 bases, with 16 bases between them. Germline V lookup: CDR1 SNHLY, CDR2 FYNNEI. The CDR3 runs to 15 residues. CDR3 region: CASSRRPGSQETQYF. The CDR3 region has the DNA TGTGCCAGCAGCCGAAGACCGGGATCGCAAGAGACCCAGTACTTC. The whole variable domain, remainder taken from reference TRBV2 and TRBJ2-5, is EPEVTQTPSHQVTQMGQEVILRCVPISNHLYFYWYRQILGQKVEFLVSFYNNEISEKSEIFDDQFSVERPDGSNFTLKIRSTKLEDSAMYFCASSRRPGSQETQYFGPGTRLLVL.

V gene TRBV7-2 combines with J gene TRBJ2-7; 7 bases fit TRBD1. V was pared by 1 base and J by 4 bases, with 7 bases of the junction left unmatched. The V gene's germline CDR1 is SGHTA and CDR2 FQGNSA. The CDR3 consists of 15 residues. The CDR3 loop is CASSLGHRGGYEQYF. In nucleotides, the CDR3 is TGTGCCAGCAGCTTAGGGCACAGGGGCGGATACGAGCAGTACTTC.

The chain is built from TRBV7-9 and TRBJ1-4; TRBD1 aligns across 11 bases. Losses at the gene ends were 8 bases for V and 8 bases for J; bases not matched to a gene: 13. CDR3 length equals 16 residues. CDR1 and CDR2 (germline): SEHNR, FQNEAQ (reference sequence). The CDR3 loop reads CASGLVKGQGVEKLFF. DNA of the CDR3: TGTGCCAGCGGCCTTGTAAAGGGACAGGGGGTGGAAAAACTGTTTTTT.

The sample holds a few counts of this clone. The chain recombines TRBV7-2 with TRBJ1-6; possible D gene TRBD1, 6 bases. Germline values: CDR1 SGHTA, CDR2 FQGNSA. The CDR3 spans 14 residues. V lost 5 bases and J lost 7, with 12 bases in between. CDR3 sequence: CASSPDTGNSPLHF. The CDR3 nucleotides are TGTGCCAGCAGCCCCGACACAGGGAATTCACCCCTCCACTTT. Full variable domain (missing parts from reference TRBV7-2 and TRBJ1-6): GAGVSQSPSNKVTEKGKDVELRCDPISGHTALYWYRQSLGQGLEFLIYFQGNSAPDKSGLPSDRFSAERTGGSVSTLTIQRTQQEDSAVYLCASSPDTGNSPLHFGNGTRLTVT.

This chain connects TRBV2 to TRBJ2-7; 7 bases match TRBD2. Germline CDR1 SNHLY, CDR2 FYNNEI. This CDR3 is built from 14 residues. Trimming took 5 bases from V and 4 from J; bases not matched to a gene: 8. The CDR3: CASSPGLEIYEQYF. The DNA of the CDR3 is TGTGCCAGCAGTCCAGGACTAGAAATTTACGAGCAGTACTTC. Variable domain in full (rest from reference TRBV2 and TRBJ2-7): EPEVTQTPSHQVTQMGQEVILRCVPISNHLYFYWYRQILGQKVEFLVSFYNNEISEKSEIFDDQFSVERPDGSNFTLKIRSTKLEDSAMYFCASSPGLEIYEQYFGPGTRLTVT.

The V call is TRBV11-1, the J call TRBJ2-1; 8 bases align to TRBD1. Unmatched junction bases numbered 10, after V lost 5 bases and J lost 10 bases. The CDR3 spans 14 residues. Per germline, CDR1 SGHAT and CDR2 FQDESV (reference sequence). CDR3 residues: CASSRDRTLGEQFF. The CDR3 region has the DNA TGTGCCAGCAGCCGGGACAGGACCCTCGGAGAGCAGTTCTTC. Full variable domain (rest looked up from reference TRBV11-1 and TRBJ2-1): EAEVAQSPRYKITEKSQAVAFWCDPISGHATLYWYRQILGQGPELLVQFQDESVVDDSQLPKDRFSAERLKGVDSTLKIQPAELGDSAMYLCASSRDRTLGEQFFGPGTRLTVL.

This clone was found a few times. J is TRBJ2-2 and V is TRBV18; 10 nucleotides line up with TRBD1. The CDR3 loop spans 17 amino acids. Germline CDR1 and CDR2: KGHSH and LQKENI. V lost 5 bases and J lost 2; bases outside the gene matches: 8. CDR3 DNA: TGTGCCAGCTCATTTGCCCGGACAGGGGGTAACACCGGGGAGCTGTTTTTT. As protein: CASSFARTGGNTGELFF.

The chain carries TRBV4-3 and TRBJ2-7; 8 bases are a match to TRBD1. With V trimmed by 3 bases and J by 1 base, 8 bases remained unmatched. The CDR3 has 16 amino acids. Germline values: CDR1 LGHNA, CDR2 YSLEER. The DNA of the CDR3 is TGCGCCAGCAGCCACTCCGGGACAGGCGGTTCCTACGAGCAGTACTTC. Its protein is CASSHSGTGGSYEQYF.

In its sample, this clone was seen once. This rearrangement joins TRBV7-3 to TRBJ2-3; TRBD2 matches 14 bases. The germline gives CDR1 SGHTA, CDR2 FQGTGA. With 3 bases clipped from V and 5 bases from J, the junction kept 4 bases outside the gene matches. The CDR3 is made up of 16 amino acids. Here the CDR3 reads CASSLGTSGGVDTQYF. CDR3 bases: TGTGCCAGCAGCTTGGGGACTAGCGGGGGAGTAGATACGCAGTATTTT.

This chain connects TRBV7-2 to TRBJ2-7; TRBD1 agrees at 7 bases. Germline CDR1 and CDR2: SGHTA and FQGNSA. The CDR3 runs 14 residues. With 2 bases clipped from V and 2 bases from J, the junction kept 3 bases outside the gene matches. The CDR3 DNA sequence: TGTGCCAGCAGCTTAAAGACAGGGCCCTACGAGCAGTACTTC. This codes for CASSLKTGPYEQYF.

The chain carries TRBV9 and TRBJ2-6, with 9 bases aligning to TRBD1. V trimming: 5 bases; J trimming: 4 bases; junction bases outside the gene matches: 10. The V gene's germline CDR1 is SGDLS and CDR2 YYNGEE. The CDR3 is made up of 17 amino acids. The CDR3 nucleotides read TGTGCCAGCAGTGGACTAACAGGGGGCGACGGGGCCAACGTCCTGACTTTC. It translates to CASSGLTGGDGANVLTF.

The chain recombines TRBV6-5 with TRBJ1-5; D gene ambiguous. The ends were cut back, 2 bases at V and 9 bases at J, with 11 bases in the middle. CDR1 MNHEY and CDR2 SVGAGI come from the germline V gene. The CDR3 loop spans 13 amino acids. The CDR3 region is CASSYQRQGPQHF. The CDR3 DNA reads as TGTGCCAGCAGTTACCAACGACAAGGGCCCCAGCATTTT.

This clone was picked up a small number of times. The chain is built from TRBV7-9 and TRBJ2-7; maybe TRBD2 (5 bases). The V gene's germline CDR1 is SEHNR and CDR2 FQNEAQ (reference sequence). The CDR3 covers 13 residues. Deletions cut 4 bases from V and 6 bases from J, with 13 bases between. DNA of the CDR3: TGTGCCAGCAGCTCGGACCGGGGATCCGAGCAGTACTTC. It specifies CASSSDRGSEQYF.

The chain has TRBV11-1 and TRBJ2-4; TRBD2 agrees at 15 bases. The CDR3 loop spans 15 amino acids. The junction had 2 bases not matched to a gene; V was cut back by 5 bases and J by 6 bases. The germline V gene encodes CDR1 SGHAT and CDR2 FQDESV (reference sequence). The CDR3 DNA reads as TGTGCCAGCAGCCCGGGACTAGCGGGAGGAAACATTCAGTACTTC. It translates to CASSPGLAGGNIQYF.

The chain has TRBV25-1 and TRBJ2-1; D is perhaps TRBD1 (5 bases). The CDR3 covers 13 residues. The V end lost 1 base, the J end lost 6 bases, and 7 bases lay between the germline ends. Germline loops: CDR1 MGHDK, CDR2 SYGVNS. The CDR3 bases are TGTGCCAGCAGTGAATGGGGCTTCAATGAGCAGTTCTTC. Its protein is CASSEWGFNEQFF.

The CDR3 sequence is CASSPNPLERQEFF. The CDR3 coding sequence is TGTGCCAGCAGCCCGAATCCGTTAGAGAGACAAGAGTTCTTT. The rearrangement uses TRBV28 and TRBJ1-1; no definite D call. CDR3 length: 14 amino acids. Trimming stripped 6 bases from V and 14 bases from J, with 25 bases between. Per germline, CDR1 MDHEN and CDR2 SYDVKM.

The rearrangement uses TRBV28 and TRBJ2-7, with D possibly being TRBD2 (6 bases). Germline loops: CDR1 MDHEN, CDR2 SYDVKM. The CDR3 covers 14 residues. The ends were cut back, 4 bases at V and 6 bases at J, with 16 bases in the middle. This CDR3 is CASSWAGTGSEQYF. The CDR3 nucleotides are TGTGCCAGCAGTTGGGCCGGGACTGGCTCCGAGCAGTACTTC.

This clone is a singleton in its sample. The junction and the germline gene differ at one end; a read error may be behind it. J is TRBJ1-2 and V is TRBV6-5; TRBD1 agrees at 8 bases. The CDR3 consists of 13 residues. CDR1 and CDR2 from the germline V gene are MNHEY and SVGAGI. This CDR3 is CASSSPGGGGCTF. The CDR3 DNA is TGTGCCAGCAGTTCTCCAGGGGGCGGGGGCTGCACCTTC.

The chain joins TRBV27 to TRBJ2-7, with 7 bases fitting TRBD1. Germline V CDR1 and CDR2: MNHEY, SMNVEV (reference sequence). The CDR3 runs 14 residues. V shed 2 bases and J 5 bases; nucleotides not matched to a gene: 6. In nucleotides, the CDR3 is TGTGCCAGCAGTTTAAGGCGAGGGGGCGACGAGCAGTACTTC. Amino acid sequence: CASSLRRGGDEQYF.

This clone was seen a handful of times. The chain couples TRBV9 to TRBJ2-3; 14 bases match TRBD2. This CDR3 has 17 residues. Looked up from germline, CDR1 is SGDLS and CDR2 is YYNGEE. Trimming took 4 bases from V and 2 from J; bases not matched to a gene: 6. The CDR3 region is CASSSRTSGRFTDTQYF. CDR3 bases: TGTGCCAGCAGCTCCCGGACTAGCGGGAGGTTCACAGATACGCAGTATTTT.

The chain combines TRBV5-8 with TRBJ1-2; unclear D gene. The length of the CDR3 is 12 residues. Germline V gene sequence: CDR1 SGHTS, CDR2 YDEGEE. Deletions cut 4 bases from V and 8 bases from J, with 12 bases between. The CDR3 DNA is TGTGCCAGCAGCCTTCGACTCCACGGCTACACCTTC. It specifies CASSLRLHGYTF.

J is TRBJ1-5 and V is TRBV28; TRBD1 aligns across 7 bases. Germline loops: CDR1 MDHEN, CDR2 SYDVKM. This CDR3 spans 15 amino acids. With 3 bases clipped from V and 5 bases from J, the junction kept 7 bases outside the gene matches. The CDR3 DNA reads TGTGCCAGCAGTTTCAATCGAAGGGGGCATCAGCCCCAGCATTTT. This sequence encodes CASSFNRRGHQPQHF.

This chain links TRBV12-1 with TRBJ1-4; the table gives TRBD1 as D, unverified against the DNA. TRBV12-1 is a pseudogene segment. This CDR3 is built from 19 residues. In DNA, the CDR3 is TGTGCCAGCAGCTCCCCCGGAGCCGGACAGGAAACAACTAATGAAAAACTGTTTTTT. Protein product: CASSSPGAGQETTNEKLFF.

V and J are TRBV5-7 and TRBJ1-5; TRBD1 matches at 7 bases. TRBV5-7 is an open reading frame whose function is uncertain. The CDR3 is made up of 13 amino acids. V shed 4 bases, J shed 3 bases, and the junction held 1 base outside the gene matches. The CDR3 is CASSRGLNQPQHF. In DNA form, the CDR3 reads TGTGCCAGCAGCAGGGGGCTCAATCAGCCCCAGCATTTT.

In this sample, this clone turned up a few times. V usage is TRBV9 and J usage is TRBJ2-3, with D maybe TRBD1 (6 bases). The V gene's germline CDR1 is SGDLS and CDR2 YYNGEE. The CDR3 totals 15 residues. V lost 3 bases, J lost 5 bases, and 16 bases lay in between. The CDR3 DNA reads as TGTGCCAGCAGCGGAGGGGGTGCATTAGGAGATACGCAGTATTTT. It yields the protein CASSGGGALGDTQYF.